This T cell receptor beta chain is drawn from a study of T cell clonotyping in hematopoietic cell transplantation (dated by TCRdb to the early 2020s). For the wider study: The study collected 135 blood samples from 35 to 45 consecutive transplant recipients and their related donors. Recruitment of patients ran from 2015 to early 2017, and follow-up continued until September 2020 or until death.

The immunoSEQ assay, a bias-controlled multiplex PCR with V- and J-specific primers, was used to amplify TCR beta CDR3 regions from genomic DNA. A second PCR step added a proprietary barcode and Illumina adapter sequences to the CDR3 amplicons. An Illumina MiSeq instrument was used to sequence the CDR3 libraries. In the paper's pipeline: Export and quality control were handled in immunoSEQ Analyzer 3.0, while downstream analyses relied on R Bioconductor and Immunarch. Only productive rearrangements within the normalized downsampled data set were used in the calculation of repertoire metrics. Clonotypes larger than 5 templates in the normalized cohort were defined as pathologically expanded. The Inverse Simpson Index was used to measure repertoire diversity. The non-normalized data set was used for CMV-specificity analyses so that all clonotypes could be captured. TCRdb obtained this table from immuneACCESS and retained in-frame rearrangements with V and J assigned. These tables miss some clones; where compared with another copy, unresolved V genes account for less than half of the shortfall, and the remainder is unexplained. V, J and clone size were drawn from that table, and D and trimming were deduced from the DNA. The sample table shows thousands of clones, and about 82% are seen once. Clones ranked in the top ten supply about 34% of the sample.

V ends up 3 bases short and J 3 bases short, with an unmatched junction base count of 5. The CDR3 contains 15 residues, cysteine and phenylalanine counted. Only CDR3 DNA is held: 45 bases, read in frame from base 1. CDR1 and CDR2 are drawn from the germline V gene: MGHDK, SYGVNS. This clone was detected a few times. Its antigen is still unknown. Per-nucleotide qualities are absent, and no much larger clonotype sits a single base away. Sample time point, as interpreted from the label and publication: 180 days after allo-HCT. Blood samples were obtained from recipients approximately 28 days before transplant and at days 30, 100 and 180 after transplant. Nuclei Lysis Solution was used to extract genomic DNA from fresh or cryopreserved unfractionated peripheral blood mononuclear cells. Overall study outcomes, separate from this receptor: Recipient repertoires showed only a small fraction of overlap with donor repertoires, and over 97% appeared de novo at the given depth. After transplant, TCR diversity in recipients dropped, and pathologically expanded clonotypes increased progressively from day 30 to day 180. Broader TCR repertoire diversity after transplant was predicted by Inverse Simpson Index values from donors and from recipients before transplant. The sample size was limited and the cells went unsorted, which meant the CD4 and CD8 repertoire contributions could not be told apart.

Recombination joined TRBV25-1 with TRBJ1-5, and 7 junction bases match TRBD1. The TCR comes from a female patient between 30 and 40 years old who had an allogeneic stem cell transplant, so the T cells may come from the graft donor. Some clones in this sample may be carry-over from other donors' samples. The sequencing here drew on PBMCs, taken 180 days after allogeneic stem cell transplant. The CDR3 here reads CASSDPGQPNQPQHF. The nucleotide sequence reads as follows: TGTGCCAGCAGTGATCCGGGACAGCCCAATCAGCCCCAGCATTTT.